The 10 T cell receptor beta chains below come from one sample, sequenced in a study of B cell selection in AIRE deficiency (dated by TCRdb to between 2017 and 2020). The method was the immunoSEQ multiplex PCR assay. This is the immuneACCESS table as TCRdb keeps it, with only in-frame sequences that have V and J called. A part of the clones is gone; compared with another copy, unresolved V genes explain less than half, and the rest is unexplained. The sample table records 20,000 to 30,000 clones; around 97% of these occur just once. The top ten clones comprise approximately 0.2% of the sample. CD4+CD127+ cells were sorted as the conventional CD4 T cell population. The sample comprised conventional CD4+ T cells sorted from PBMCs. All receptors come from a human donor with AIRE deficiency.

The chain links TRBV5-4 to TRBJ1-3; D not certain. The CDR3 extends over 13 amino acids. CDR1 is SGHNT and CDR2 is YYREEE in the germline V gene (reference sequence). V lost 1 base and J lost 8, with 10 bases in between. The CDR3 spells CASSLSGGDTIYF. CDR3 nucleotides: TGTGCCAGCAGCTTGTCCGGAGGAGACACCATATATTTT.

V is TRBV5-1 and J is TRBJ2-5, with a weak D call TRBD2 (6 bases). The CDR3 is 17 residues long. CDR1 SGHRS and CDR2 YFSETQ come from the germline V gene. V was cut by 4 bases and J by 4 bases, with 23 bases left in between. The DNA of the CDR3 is TGCGCCAGCAGCCTTAACACCAGGGACGGGAGAGCAGAGACCCAGTACTTC. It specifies CASSLNTRDGRAETQYF.

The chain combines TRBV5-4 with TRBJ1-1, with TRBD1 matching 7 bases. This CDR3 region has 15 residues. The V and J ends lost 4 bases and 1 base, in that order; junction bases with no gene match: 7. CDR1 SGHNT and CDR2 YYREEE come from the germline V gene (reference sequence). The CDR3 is CASSRDRPSNTEAFF. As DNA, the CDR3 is TGTGCCAGCAGCCGGGACAGACCCTCGAACACTGAAGCTTTCTTT.

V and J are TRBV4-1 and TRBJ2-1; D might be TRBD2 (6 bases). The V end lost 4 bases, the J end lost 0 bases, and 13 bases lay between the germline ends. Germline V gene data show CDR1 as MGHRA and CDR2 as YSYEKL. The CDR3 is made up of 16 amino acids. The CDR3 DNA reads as TGCGCCAGCAGCCCGGGACTGGGGCGCTCCTACAATGAGCAGTTCTTC. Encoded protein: CASSPGLGRSYNEQFF.

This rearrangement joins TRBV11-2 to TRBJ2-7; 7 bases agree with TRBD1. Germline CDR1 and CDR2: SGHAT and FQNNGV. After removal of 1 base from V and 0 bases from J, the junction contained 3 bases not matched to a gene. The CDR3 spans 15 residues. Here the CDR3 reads CASSLVRGSSYEQYF. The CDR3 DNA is TGTGCCAGCAGCTTAGTCAGGGGGAGCTCCTACGAGCAGTACTTC.

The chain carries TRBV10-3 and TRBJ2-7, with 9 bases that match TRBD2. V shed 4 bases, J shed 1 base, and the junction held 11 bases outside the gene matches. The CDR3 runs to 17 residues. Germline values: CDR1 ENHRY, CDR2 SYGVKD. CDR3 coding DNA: TGTGCCATCAGTGTTACTGCGGGAGGGACTACATCCTACGAGCAGTACTTC. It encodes CAISVTAGGTTSYEQYF.

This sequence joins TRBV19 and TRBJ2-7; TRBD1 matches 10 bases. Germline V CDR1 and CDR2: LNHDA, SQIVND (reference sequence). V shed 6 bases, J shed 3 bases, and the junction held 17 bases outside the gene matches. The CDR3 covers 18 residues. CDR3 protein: CASSRRTGGTRVLYEQYF. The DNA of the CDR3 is TGTGCCAGTAGCCGCCGGACAGGGGGGACCAGGGTTCTCTACGAGCAGTACTTC.

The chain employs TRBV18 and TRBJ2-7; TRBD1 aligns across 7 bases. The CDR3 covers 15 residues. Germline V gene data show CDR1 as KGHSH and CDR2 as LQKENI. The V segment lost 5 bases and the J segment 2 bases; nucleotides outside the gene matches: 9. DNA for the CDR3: TGTGCCAGCTCATCGGGGACAGCTAAACCCTACGAGCAGTACTTC. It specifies CASSSGTAKPYEQYF. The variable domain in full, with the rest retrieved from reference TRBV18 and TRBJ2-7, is NAGVMQNPRHLVRRRGQEARLRCSPMKGHSHVYWYRQLPEEGLKFMVYLQKENIIDESGMPKERFSAEFPKEGPSILRIQQVVRGDSAAYFCASSSGTAKPYEQYFGPGTRLTVT.

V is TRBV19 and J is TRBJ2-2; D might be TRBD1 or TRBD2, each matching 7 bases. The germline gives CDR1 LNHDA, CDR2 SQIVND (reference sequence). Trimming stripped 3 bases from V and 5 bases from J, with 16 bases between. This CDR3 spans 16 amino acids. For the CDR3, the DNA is TGTGCCAGTAGTATCAGGGGGGGTTCGGGAACCGGGGAGCTGTTTTTT. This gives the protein CASSIRGGSGTGELFF.

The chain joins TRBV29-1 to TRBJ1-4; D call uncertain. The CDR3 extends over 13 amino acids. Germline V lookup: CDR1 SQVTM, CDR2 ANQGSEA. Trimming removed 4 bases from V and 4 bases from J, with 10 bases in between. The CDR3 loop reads CSVASPNNEKLFF. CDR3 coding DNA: TGCAGCGTTGCGTCCCCCAATAATGAAAAACTGTTTTTT.